This section outlines one T cell receptor beta chain sequence together with its context. TCRdb's copy holds only in-frame clones and misses some; the assay was immunoSEQ multiplex PCR. The sample lists 280,000 or so clones; 90% were seen once. The record originates from a study of blood T cell repertoires in COVID-19. About the research overall: PBMCs, B-cell-depleted T cells, or T cells provided the cDNA or gDNA that made up the material.

Trimming cost V 1 base and J 2 bases; bases outside gene matches: 7. The CDR3 totals 16 residues. The V gene's germline CDR1 is LGHDT and CDR2 YNNKEL (reference sequence). This TCR was recovered from a woman under 30 with acute COVID-19. The chain employs TRBV3-1 (or the pseudogene TRBV3-2) and TRBJ1-2, with TRBD1 matching over 7 bases. The sequencing sample was made of PBMCs or T cells enriched from blood (not recorded which). CDR3 sequence (DNA): TGTGCCAGCAGCCAAGGGGGCACACAGGGGAACTATGGCTACACCTTC. Translated, it gives CASSQGGTQGNYGYTF.